The 21 T cell receptor beta chains below were found in one sample sequenced in a study of a mutant IDH1 vaccine in newly diagnosed glioma (dated by TCRdb to the early 2020s). The label giving this sample's time point can be read as: week 23, last vaccination. Each vaccine dose was 300 ug of a 20-mer mutant IDH1 peptide in Montanide, given subcutaneously with topical imiquimod. To prepare the library, the immunoSEQ multiplex PCR assay was applied. TCRdb holds this immuneACCESS table with in-frame rearrangements only. Some clones are missing; in checked studies, unresolved V genes explain under half, and the rest has no known cause. The sample records about 44,000 clones, roughly 90% of which are singletons. The top ten clonotypes cover 3.9% of the sample. No antigen has been identified for these receptors. Here the sequenced sample was PBMCs, taken from a glioma patient whose treatment included an IDH1 peptide vaccine. The receptor set was obtained from a man in his fifties or sixties with glioma.

This clone was seen a handful of times. The J gene is TRBJ1-4, the V gene TRBV18; maybe TRBD1 (5 bases). The germline V gene encodes CDR1 KGHSH and CDR2 LQKENI. With 2 bases removed from V and 4 bases from J, the gap between germline ends came to 11 bases. This CDR3 comprises 15 residues. The CDR3 coding sequence is TGTGCCAGCTCACCATATAACAGGAATAATGAAAAACTGTTTTTT. Protein: CASSPYNRNNEKLFF.

V and J are TRBV5-6 and TRBJ2-2, with D perhaps TRBD2 (6 bases). Trimming cost V 1 base and J 4 bases, with 14 bases left between them. The germline V gene encodes CDR1 SGHDT and CDR2 YYEEEE. The length of the CDR3 is 16 residues. For the CDR3, the DNA is TGTGCCAGCAGCTTGACTAGCATGGGATCCACCGGGGAGCTGTTTTTT. Translating gives CASSLTSMGSTGELFF.

The rearrangement joins TRBV6-1 to TRBJ2-7, with D perhaps matching TRBD2 (6 bases). V was trimmed by 10 bases and J by 0 bases, leaving 16 bases between them. CDR3 length equals 14 residues. CDR1 and CDR2 (germline): MNHNS, SASEGT. The CDR3 region is CATERGGGSYEQYF. CDR3 DNA sequence: TGTGCCACGGAACGGGGAGGAGGCTCCTACGAGCAGTACTTC.

The gene calls are TRBV11-1 and TRBJ1-1, with 9 bases fitting TRBD1. The germline CDR1 and CDR2 sequences are SGHAT and FQDESV (reference sequence). This CDR3 contains 15 residues. Germline trimming cut 2 bases from V and 1 base from J; bases unmatched to any gene: 2. The DNA of the CDR3 is TGTGCCAGCAGCTTAACGGGACAGGGGAACACTGAAGCTTTCTTT. Encoded protein: CASSLTGQGNTEAFF.

CDR3 bases: TGTGCCAGCAGTTACTACGGGAACACTGAAGCTTTCTTT. Translation gives CASSYYGNTEAFF. The chain recombines TRBV6-5 with TRBJ1-1; D not certain. V lost 1 base and J lost 1, with 4 bases in between. Germline values: CDR1 MNHEY, CDR2 SVGAGI. The CDR3 contains 13 residues.

This chain joins TRBV7-9 and TRBJ2-7; the match to TRBD1 covers 9 bases. There are 14 residues in the CDR3. CDR1 and CDR2 from the germline V gene are SEHNR and FQNEAQ (reference sequence). Losses at the gene ends were 5 bases for V and 3 bases for J; bases not matched to a gene: 5. The CDR3 nucleotides are TGTGCCAGCAGCCCGTGGGACAGGGTCTACGAGCAGTACTTC. Its protein is CASSPWDRVYEQYF. Full variable domain (outside the CDR3, taken from reference TRBV7-9 and TRBJ2-7): DTGVSQNPRHKITKRGQNVTFRCDPISEHNRLYWYRQTLGQGPEFLTYFQNEAQLEKSRLLSDRFSAERPKGSFSTLEIQRTEQGDSAMYLCASSPWDRVYEQYFGPGTRLTVT.

This clone was seen a single time. This chain uses TRBV2 with TRBJ1-5; D is unresolved. The CDR3 has 14 amino acids. Trimming took 1 base from V and 3 from J, leaving 7 bases between them. The germline V gene encodes CDR1 SNHLY and CDR2 FYNNEI. Here the CDR3 reads CASSEDPPNQPQHF. The DNA for the CDR3 is TGTGCCAGCAGTGAAGATCCTCCCAATCAGCCCCAGCATTTT.

This chain links TRBV28 with TRBJ2-7, with D uncertain. The CDR3 loop spans 16 amino acids. The germline V and J ends were trimmed by 2 bases and 6 bases, with 20 bases remaining between them. Germline loops: CDR1 MDHEN, CDR2 SYDVKM. The CDR3 DNA follows: TGTGCCAGCAGTTTAGAGTTTAGGCGGTTGGATCTCGAGCAGTACTTC. Its translation is CASSLEFRRLDLEQYF. Combining the CDR3 with reference TRBV28 and TRBJ2-7 gives the whole variable domain DVKVTQSSRYLVKRTGEKVFLECVQDMDHENMFWYRQDPGLGLRLIYFSYDVKMKEKGDIPEGYSVSREKKERFSLILESASTNQTSMYLCASSLEFRRLDLEQYFGPGTRLTVT.

This sequence joins TRBV29-1 and TRBJ2-2, with a weak D call TRBD2 (7 bases). Germline V gene sequence: CDR1 SQVTM, CDR2 ANQGSEA. The CDR3 contains 13 residues. Trimming left V 7 bases short and J 5 bases short, with 14 bases between. The CDR3 reads CSAIGGETGELFF. The CDR3, as DNA: TGCAGCGCCATAGGGGGGGAGACCGGGGAGCTGTTTTTT.

The J gene is TRBJ2-3, the V gene TRBV30; 9 nucleotides agree with TRBD2. The CDR3 has 14 amino acids. Germline values: CDR1 GTSNPN, CDR2 SVGIG (reference sequence). Trimming cost V 2 bases and J 6 bases; bases outside gene matches: 6. CDR3 sequence: CAWSWLAGKDTQYF. The CDR3 DNA follows: TGTGCCTGGAGTTGGCTAGCGGGGAAGGATACGCAGTATTTT. The variable domain in full, completed from reference TRBV30 and TRBJ2-3, reads SQTIHQWPATLVQPVGSPLSLECTVEGTSNPNLYWYRQAAGRGLQLLFYSVGIGQISSEVPQNLSASRPQDRQFILSSKKLLLSDSGFYLCAWSWLAGKDTQYFGPGTRLTVL.

This chain's CDR3 is CASSDPPGQGANEQYF. For the CDR3, the DNA is TGTGCCAGCAGTGACCCACCGGGACAGGGGGCCAACGAGCAGTACTTC. V usage is TRBV6-1 and J usage is TRBJ2-7, with 12 nucleotides matching TRBD1. Germline-derived CDR1 and CDR2 are MNHNS and SASEGT. The V gene end was trimmed by 3 bases and the J gene end by 5 bases; junction bases not matched to a gene: 8. CDR3 size: 16 residues.

The J gene is TRBJ1-1, the V gene TRBV5-1; 7 positions agree with TRBD1. Germline V gene sequence: CDR1 SGHRS, CDR2 YFSETQ. The ends lost 4 bases at V and 3 bases at J; junction bases unmatched: 9. This CDR3 contains 15 residues. The CDR3 reads CASSPQTGLDTEAFF. Written as DNA, the CDR3 is TGCGCCAGCAGCCCACAGACAGGGTTGGACACTGAAGCTTTCTTT.

This chain connects TRBV4-2 to TRBJ1-2; a weak D match, TRBD1 (5 bases). Deletions cut 0 bases from V and 6 bases from J, with 14 bases between. The germline gives CDR1 LGHNA, CDR2 YNFKEQ. The CDR3 spans 15 residues. DNA of the CDR3: TGTGCCAGCAGCCAAGAGGGGGGGTCGAGGGATGGCTACACCTTC. This codes for CASSQEGGSRDGYTF.

This clone was seen just once. V and J are TRBV19 and TRBJ1-2; D might be TRBD1 (6 bases). There are 10 residues in the CDR3. Trimming removed 5 bases at V and 8 bases at J, with 6 bases between. Germline CDR1 reads LNHDA; CDR2 reads SQIVND (reference sequence). Written as DNA, the CDR3 is TGTGCCAGTAGTGGACAGGGCTACACCTTC. Translating it yields CASSGQGYTF.

This sequence joins TRBV7-2 and TRBJ1-6, with TRBD1 identical over 11 bases. The CDR3 loop spans 14 amino acids. CDR1 and CDR2 (germline): SGHTA, FQGNSA. V lost 5 bases, J lost 9 bases, and 3 bases stayed unmatched. Here the CDR3 DNA reads TGTGCCAGCAGCGCTGGACAGGGGGCTTCACCCCTCCACTTT. Translation gives CASSAGQGASPLHF.

The V and J genes are TRBV9 and TRBJ2-7; D is ambiguous. Germline V gene lookup returns CDR1 SGDLS and CDR2 YYNGEE. The V and J ends lost 0 bases and 0 bases respectively, with 7 bases between them. The CDR3 consists of 14 residues. DNA of the CDR3: TGTGCCAGCAGCGTAGCACATACCTCCTACGAGCAGTACTTC. Translated: CASSVAHTSYEQYF.

The chain has TRBV15 and TRBJ1-5, with D unresolved. From germline, CDR1 is LNHNV and CDR2 YYDKDF (reference sequence). The CDR3 runs 15 residues. Between the trimmed V and J ends, which lost 1 base and 0 bases, there was a span of 7 bases. The CDR3 reads CATSRGQLSNQPQHF. The CDR3 DNA reads TGTGCCACCAGCAGAGGACAACTTAGCAATCAGCCCCAGCATTTT.

The rearrangement joins TRBV7-9 to TRBJ2-2; 8 bases align to TRBD1. The V gene end was trimmed by 5 bases and the J gene end by 3 bases; junction bases not matched to a gene: 11. Germline CDR1 and CDR2: SEHNR and FQNEAQ (reference sequence). The CDR3 consists of 17 residues. The CDR3 DNA follows: TGTGCCAGCAGCAGACAGGGGTCTAATAAGCACACCGGGGAGCTGTTTTTT. It encodes CASSRQGSNKHTGELFF.

The gene calls are TRBV30 and TRBJ2-7; D not resolved. The length of the CDR3 is 11 residues. Germline V gene sequence: CDR1 GTSNPN, CDR2 SVGIG (reference sequence). Trimming took 4 bases from V and 3 from J, leaving 7 bases between them. CDR3 bases: TGTGCCTGGACTATAGGCTACGAGCAGTACTTC. Protein product: CAWTIGYEQYF.

In DNA, the CDR3 is TGTGCCAGCAGTACGGACCCTCCTTATGGCTACACCTTC. Protein: CASSTDPPYGYTF. The chain joins TRBV7-2 to TRBJ1-2; D gene unclear. Trimming took off 6 bases at V and 5 bases at J, with 13 bases between the two ends. Germline assignment: CDR1 SGHTA and CDR2 FQGNSA. The CDR3 has 13 amino acids.

The genes are TRBV5-4 and TRBJ2-3; possible D gene TRBD1, 7 bases. V was cut by 1 base and J by 4 bases, with 10 bases left in between. Germline CDR1 is SGHNT and CDR2 is YYREEE (reference sequence). There are 14 residues in the CDR3. CDR3 loop: CASSLRGTADTQYF. CDR3 nucleotides: TGTGCCAGCAGCTTGCGGGGGACAGCAGATACGCAGTATTTT.